This T cell receptor (beta chain) originates from a study of immune cell composition in non-small cell lung cancer. Study outcomes and limitations: Tumour TCR-beta clonality showed no significant link to smoking pack-years. Overall clonality, unlike maximal tumour-associated clone frequency, did not predict TIL reactivity.

V lost 4 bases and J 4 bases, leaving 14 bases between the germline ends. Germline-derived CDR1 and CDR2 are SGHTA and FQGNSA. The CDR3 has 16 residues. Turning to this clone: Its cognate antigen is unknown.

The normal lung sample lay at least 3 cm, and maximally far, from the tumour. DNA was extracted from unsorted cell suspensions stored frozen. Repertoires were generated with immunoSEQ multiplex PCR, while TCRdb's copy carries only in-frame clones and drops some. The sample lists about 6,800 clones; around four fifths were seen once. This receptor was taken from a human donor with non-small cell lung cancer. The chain joins TRBV7-2 to TRBJ1-6, with D possibly being TRBD1 (5 bases). Sequencing was performed on non-adjacent lung tissue. The DNA of the CDR3 is TGTGCCAGCAGCTCGGGACGGGAAAGGTATAATTCACCCCTCCACTTT. Residues: CASSSGRERYNSPLHF.